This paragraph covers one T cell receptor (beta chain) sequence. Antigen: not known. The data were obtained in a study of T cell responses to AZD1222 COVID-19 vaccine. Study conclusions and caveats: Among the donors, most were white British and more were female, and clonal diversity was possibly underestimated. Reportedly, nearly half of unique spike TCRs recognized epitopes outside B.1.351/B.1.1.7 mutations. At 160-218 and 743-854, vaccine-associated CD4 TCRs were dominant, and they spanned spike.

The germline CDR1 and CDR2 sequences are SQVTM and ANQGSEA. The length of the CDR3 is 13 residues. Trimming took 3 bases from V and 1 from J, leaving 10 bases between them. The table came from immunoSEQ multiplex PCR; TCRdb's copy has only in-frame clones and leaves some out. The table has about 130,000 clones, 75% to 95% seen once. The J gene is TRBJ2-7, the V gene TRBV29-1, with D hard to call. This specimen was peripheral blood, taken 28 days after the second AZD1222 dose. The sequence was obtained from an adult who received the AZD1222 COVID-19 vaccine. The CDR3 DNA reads TGCAGCGTTGAGGCGGCCGATTCCTACGAGCAGTACTTC. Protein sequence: CSVEAADSYEQYF.